One and the same sample provided the 20 T cell receptor beta chains below, sequenced in a study of neurological immune-mediated disorders. Via MiXCR, TCRdb re-called the 5' RACE reads, giving one row per CDR3 protein. The sample yields roughly 57,000 distinct CDR3 sequences, around 24% seen once. Time point meaning: technical triplicate 2. Material: PBMCs. The receptor source for this set is a man aged 55 to 69 with HTLV-1-associated myelopathy (HAM/TSP).

This clonotype is medium-sized (0.01 to 0.1%) in the sample. V and J are TRBV29-1 and TRBJ2-7; 9 nucleotides align to TRBD1. This CDR3 region has 14 residues. The germline V gene encodes CDR1 SQVTM and CDR2 ANQGSEA. V lost 7 bases and J lost 7; bases outside the gene matches: 14. CDR3 sequence reads: CSAAPGQGAGEQYF. The CDR3 nucleotides are TGCAGCGCAGCCCCGGGACAGGGAGCCGGGGAGCAGTACTTC.

In its sample, this clonotype was seen many times. The rearrangement uses TRBV12-3 or TRBV12-4 and TRBJ1-1, with D maybe TRBD1 (5 bases). Trimming stripped 1 base from V and 1 base from J, with 7 bases between. The CDR3 runs to 14 residues. The CDR3 DNA reads TGTGCCAGCAGTTTAGAGGGGAGGAACACTGAAGCTTTCTTT. It translates to CASSLEGRNTEAFF.

This clonotype has a handful of counts. This chain connects TRBV12-3 or TRBV12-4 to TRBJ1-1; no reliable D call. Trimming cost V 3 bases and J 9 bases, with 14 bases left between them. The CDR3 has 13 amino acids. Here the CDR3 reads CASSFAIGEQAFF. For the CDR3, the DNA is TGTGCCAGCAGTTTTGCCATCGGAGAGCAAGCTTTCTTT.

The table lists this clonotype with many counts. This chain uses TRBV10-3 with TRBJ1-1; no definite D call. The CDR3 is 12 amino acids. Between the trimmed V and J ends, which lost 6 bases and 4 bases, there was a span of 9 bases. From germline, CDR1 is ENHRY and CDR2 SYGVKD. The CDR3 region is CAISRPGTEAFF. The CDR3, as DNA: TGTGCCATCAGCAGACCCGGCACTGAAGCTTTCTTT.

The V call is TRBV5-4, the J call TRBJ2-3; D is undetermined. The length of the CDR3 is 13 residues. Germline assignment: CDR1 SGHNT and CDR2 YYREEE (reference sequence). Deletions cut 5 bases from V and 0 bases from J, with 7 bases between. As DNA, the CDR3 is TGTGCCAGCAGGAATGGTAGCACAGATACGCAGTATTTT. This sequence encodes CASRNGSTDTQYF.

V gene TRBV20-1 combines with J gene TRBJ2-3; a possible D gene is TRBD2 (6 bases). The CDR3 loop spans 14 amino acids. Trimming cost V 3 bases and J 3 bases, with 13 bases left between them. Germline V gene lookup returns CDR1 DFQATT and CDR2 SNEGSKA (reference sequence). The CDR3 coding sequence is TGCAGTGCTAGCCCCAGCGGGTGGACAGATACGCAGTATTTT. This translates into CSASPSGWTDTQYF.

This clonotype was counted many times. The chain couples TRBV7-8 to TRBJ2-7; TRBD2 matches at 9 bases. V shed 5 bases, J shed 3 bases, and the junction held 14 bases outside the gene matches. CDR1 SGHVS and CDR2 FQNEAQ come from the germline V gene. This CDR3 contains 17 residues. This CDR3 reads CASSPSLREGRSYEQYF. CDR3 DNA sequence: TGTGCCAGCAGCCCCTCTCTGCGGGAGGGCCGGAGCTACGAGCAGTACTTC.

Many counts were recorded for this clonotype. The chain has TRBV5-1 and TRBJ2-3; a weak D match, TRBD2 (5 bases). The CDR3 covers 14 residues. V was cut by 0 bases and J by 4 bases, with 9 bases left in between. In germline, CDR1 is SGHRS, CDR2 YFSETQ. The CDR3 region has the DNA TGCGCCAGCAGCTTGGAACTAGTTCCAGATACGCAGTATTTT. This codes for CASSLELVPDTQYF. Complete variable domain (other parts from reference TRBV5-1 and TRBJ2-3): KAGVTQTPRYLIKTRGQQVTLSCSPISGHRSVSWYQQTPGQGLQFLFEYFSETQRNKGNFPGRFSGRQFSNSRSEMNVSTLELGDSALYLCASSLELVPDTQYFGPGTRLTVL.

This clonotype was observed many times. The chain combines TRBV5-1 with TRBJ2-5; TRBD1 matches at 10 bases. The length of the CDR3 is 16 residues. Germline loops: CDR1 SGHRS, CDR2 YFSETQ. V was clipped by 4 bases and J by 3 bases; unmatched bases: 9. CDR3 sequence (DNA): TGCGCCAGCAGCCGGCGACAGGGGGCTATGGAAGAGACCCAGTACTTC. Its translation is CASSRRQGAMEETQYF.

The CDR3 nucleotides read TGCAGTGCTGGACGCGGAGCGGGAAGAACAGATACGCAGTATTTT. It codes for CSAGRGAGRTDTQYF. The rearrangement uses TRBV20-1 and TRBJ2-3; 7 bases map to TRBD2. CDR1 is DFQATT, CDR2 SNEGSKA, per germline (reference sequence). The length of the CDR3 is 15 residues. The ends lost 5 bases at V and 3 bases at J; junction bases unmatched: 11.

This clonotype came up many times. V and J are TRBV20-1 and TRBJ1-6; D is unresolved. V was shortened by 1 base and J by 1 base, with 8 bases between the two germline ends. Germline assignment: CDR1 DFQATT and CDR2 SNEGSKA (reference sequence). This CDR3 has 15 residues. CDR3 in amino acids: CSARAAGSYNSPLHF. CDR3 coding DNA: TGCAGTGCTAGAGCGGCGGGGTCCTATAATTCACCCCTCCACTTT.

In its sample, this clonotype was seen once. A clone one base away is much larger, so this may be a read error. This chain links TRBV9 with TRBJ2-3; possibly TRBD1 or TRBD2 for D (5 bases each). This CDR3 region has 15 residues. The germline CDR1 and CDR2 sequences are SGDLS and YYNGEE. Deletions cut 0 bases from V and 3 bases from J, with 11 bases between. As DNA, the CDR3 is TGTGCCAGCAGCGTAGGATCGGGACCAACAGATACGCAGTATTTT. This sequence encodes CASSVGSGPTDTQYF. Together with reference TRBV9 and TRBJ2-3, the CDR3 gives the full variable domain: DSGVTQTPKHLITATGQRVTLRCSPRSGDLSVYWYQQSLDQGLQFLIQYYNGEERAKGNILERFSAQQFPDLHSELNLSSLELGDSALYFCASSVGSGPTDTQYFGPGTRLTVL.

This clonotype was detected ten times or more. The genes are TRBV4-1 and TRBJ2-1; TRBD2 is a possible D gene (6 bases). Trimming left V 4 bases short and J 7 bases short, with 14 bases between. CDR1 is MGHRA and CDR2 is YSYEKL in the germline V gene. There are 14 residues in the CDR3. The CDR3, as DNA: TGCGCCAGCAGCCCGGGACTTAGCGAGAATGAGCAGTTCTTC. Amino acid sequence: CASSPGLSENEQFF.

At least ten counts were recorded for this clonotype. The chain carries TRBV5-1 and TRBJ2-5; perhaps TRBD2 as D (6 bases). The germline V gene encodes CDR1 SGHRS and CDR2 YFSETQ. The CDR3 is 17 residues long. Trimming removed 0 bases at V and 1 base at J, with 16 bases between. The CDR3 protein is CASSLALGRRGQETQYF. The CDR3 DNA reads TGCGCCAGCAGCTTGGCCCTAGGACGGCGGGGCCAAGAGACCCAGTACTTC.

This clonotype was observed many times. V is TRBV10-2 and J is TRBJ2-2; 7 nucleotides align to TRBD2. The CDR3 length is 14 residues. Germline V lookup: CDR1 WSHSY, CDR2 SAAADI. V trimming: 7 bases; J trimming: 4 bases; junction bases outside the gene matches: 6. The CDR3 DNA reads as TGCGCCAGCAACACGGGAGGATCCACCGGGGAGCTGTTTTTT. It yields the protein CASNTGGSTGELFF.

As concerns this clonotype: The junction departs from germline at one end; a sequencing error may be responsible. The V and J genes are TRBV5-1 and TRBJ1-1; a possible D gene is TRBD1 (5 bases). In germline, CDR1 is SGHRS, CDR2 YFSETQ. The CDR3 loop spans 15 amino acids. CDR3: CTSTPSTDLNTEAFF. The DNA of the CDR3 is TGCACCAGCACCCCCTCGACAGACCTTAACACTGAAGCTTTCTTT.

By share of the sample, this clonotype is medium-sized. CDR3 amino acids: CASSFTSGSTQYF. CDR3 DNA: TGCGCCAGCAGCTTTACTAGCGGTTCTACGCAGTATTTT. The rearrangement joins TRBV5-1 to TRBJ2-3, with 8 bases matching TRBD2. This CDR3 is 13 amino acids long. CDR1 is SGHRS, CDR2 YFSETQ, per germline. Trimming removed 2 bases from V and 8 bases from J; junction bases left unmatched: 4.

This clonotype showed up many times. This chain links TRBV4-1 with TRBJ2-3; 9 positions match TRBD2. J gave up 10 bases and V 0 bases, and 17 bases lay outside the gene matches. Per the germline V gene, CDR1 is MGHRA and CDR2 is YSYEKL. The CDR3 contains 18 residues. The CDR3 loop is CASSQETVSGGGSPAQYF. CDR3 DNA: TGCGCCAGCAGCCAAGAGACGGTTAGCGGGGGAGGGTCCCCTGCGCAGTATTTT.

This clonotype has at least ten counts. The chain employs TRBV7-3 and TRBJ2-5; a weak D match, TRBD1 (5 bases). The CDR3 consists of 13 residues. V shed 5 bases and J shed 1 base, with 8 bases lying between them. Germline V gene lookup returns CDR1 SGHTA and CDR2 FQGTGA. The CDR3 loop is CASSRTFQETQYF. The CDR3 DNA sequence: TGTGCCAGCAGCCGGACATTCCAAGAGACCCAGTACTTC.

This clonotype has at least ten counts. The genes are TRBV7-3 and TRBJ2-1; D is unresolved. The length of the CDR3 is 14 residues. Germline loops: CDR1 SGHTA, CDR2 FQGTGA. Trimming pared 6 bases from V and 5 bases from J, leaving 14 bases between. CDR3 DNA: TGTGCCAGCAGTACGGGTGGGCTCCACAATGAGCAGTTCTTC. Its protein is CASSTGGLHNEQFF.